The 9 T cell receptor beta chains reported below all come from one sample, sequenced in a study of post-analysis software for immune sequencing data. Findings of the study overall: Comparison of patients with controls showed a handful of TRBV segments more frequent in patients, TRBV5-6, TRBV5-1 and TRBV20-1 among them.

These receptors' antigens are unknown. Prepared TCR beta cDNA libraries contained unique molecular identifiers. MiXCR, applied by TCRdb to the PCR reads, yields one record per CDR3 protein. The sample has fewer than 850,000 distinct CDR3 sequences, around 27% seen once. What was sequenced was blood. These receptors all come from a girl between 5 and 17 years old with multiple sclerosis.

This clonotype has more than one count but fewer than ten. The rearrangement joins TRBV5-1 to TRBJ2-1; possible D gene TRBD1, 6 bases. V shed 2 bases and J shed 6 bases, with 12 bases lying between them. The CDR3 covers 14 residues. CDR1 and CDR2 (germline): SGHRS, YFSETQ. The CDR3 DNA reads TGCGCCAGCAGCTTTACAGGGATGGGCAATGAGCAGTTCTTC. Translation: CASSFTGMGNEQFF. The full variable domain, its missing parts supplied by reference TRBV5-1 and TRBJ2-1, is KAGVTQTPRYLIKTRGQQVTLSCSPISGHRSVSWYQQTPGQGLQFLFEYFSETQRNKGNFPGRFSGRQFSNSRSEMNVSTLELGDSALYLCASSFTGMGNEQFFGPGTRLTVL.

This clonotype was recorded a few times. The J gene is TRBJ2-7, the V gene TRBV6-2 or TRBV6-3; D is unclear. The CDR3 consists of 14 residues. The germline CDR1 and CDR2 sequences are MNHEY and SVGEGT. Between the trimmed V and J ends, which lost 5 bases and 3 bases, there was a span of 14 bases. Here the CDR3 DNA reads TGTGCCAGCAGTCATCCCCGAAAAGACTACGAGCAGTACTTC. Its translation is CASSHPRKDYEQYF.

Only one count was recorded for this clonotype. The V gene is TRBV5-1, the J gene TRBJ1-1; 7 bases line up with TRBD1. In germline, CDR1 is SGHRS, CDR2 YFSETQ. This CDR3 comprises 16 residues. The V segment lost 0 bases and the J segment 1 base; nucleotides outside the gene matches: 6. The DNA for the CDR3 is TGCGCCAGCAGCTTGGGGCAGGGGGTACCGAACACTGAAGCTTTCTTT. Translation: CASSLGQGVPNTEAFF.

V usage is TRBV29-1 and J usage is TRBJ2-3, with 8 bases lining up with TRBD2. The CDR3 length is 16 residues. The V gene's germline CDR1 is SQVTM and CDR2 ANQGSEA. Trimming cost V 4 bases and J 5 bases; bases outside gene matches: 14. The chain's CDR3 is CSVGSGGLEARDTQYF. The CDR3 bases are TGCAGCGTTGGCAGCGGGGGCCTAGAGGCGCGAGATACGCAGTATTTT.

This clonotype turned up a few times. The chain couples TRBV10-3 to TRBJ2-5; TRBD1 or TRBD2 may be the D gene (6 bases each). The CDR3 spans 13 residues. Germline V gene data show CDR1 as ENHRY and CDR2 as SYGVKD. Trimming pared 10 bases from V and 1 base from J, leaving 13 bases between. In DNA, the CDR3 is TGTGCCACTGGAGGGGGAGTCCAAGAGACCCAGTACTTC. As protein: CATGGGVQETQYF.

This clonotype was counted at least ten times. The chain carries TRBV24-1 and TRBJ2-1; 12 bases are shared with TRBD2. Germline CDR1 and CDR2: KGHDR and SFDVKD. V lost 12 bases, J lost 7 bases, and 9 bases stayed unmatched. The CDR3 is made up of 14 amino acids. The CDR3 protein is CAAETSGGRNEQFF. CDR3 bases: TGTGCCGCCGAAACTAGCGGGGGGAGGAATGAGCAGTTCTTC.

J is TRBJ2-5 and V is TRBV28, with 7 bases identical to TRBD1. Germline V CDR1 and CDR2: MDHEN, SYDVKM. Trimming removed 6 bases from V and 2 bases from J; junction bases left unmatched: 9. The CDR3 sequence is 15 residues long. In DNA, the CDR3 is TGTGCCAGCAGCTGGCTGGACAGGTCACAAGAGACCCAGTACTTC. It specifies CASSWLDRSQETQYF.

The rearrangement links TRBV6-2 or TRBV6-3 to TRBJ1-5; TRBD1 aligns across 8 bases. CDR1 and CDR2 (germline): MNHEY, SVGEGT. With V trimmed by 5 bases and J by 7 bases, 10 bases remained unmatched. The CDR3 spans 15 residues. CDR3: CASSPDRVLGQPQHF. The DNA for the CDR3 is TGTGCCAGCAGTCCGGACAGGGTGTTAGGGCAGCCCCAGCATTTT.

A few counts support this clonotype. DNA of the CDR3: TGCGCCAGCAGTGTGGGGCTAGCGGGAGGTGAGCAGTTCTTC. Amino acid sequence: CASSVGLAGGEQFF. V gene TRBV10-1 combines with J gene TRBJ2-1; 11 bases are a match to TRBD2. V lost 4 bases, J lost 9 bases, and 5 bases stayed unmatched. The germline CDR1 and CDR2 sequences are WNHNN and SYGVQD (reference sequence). The CDR3 extends over 14 amino acids.